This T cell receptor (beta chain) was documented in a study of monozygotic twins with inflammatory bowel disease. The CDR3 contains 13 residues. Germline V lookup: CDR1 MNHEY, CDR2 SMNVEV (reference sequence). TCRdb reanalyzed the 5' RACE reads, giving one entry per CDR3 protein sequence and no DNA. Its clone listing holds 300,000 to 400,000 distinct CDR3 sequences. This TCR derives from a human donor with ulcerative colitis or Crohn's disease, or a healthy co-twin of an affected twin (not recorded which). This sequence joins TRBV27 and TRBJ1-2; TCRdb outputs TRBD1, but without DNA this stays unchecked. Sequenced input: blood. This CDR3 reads CASSPTGVFGYTF.